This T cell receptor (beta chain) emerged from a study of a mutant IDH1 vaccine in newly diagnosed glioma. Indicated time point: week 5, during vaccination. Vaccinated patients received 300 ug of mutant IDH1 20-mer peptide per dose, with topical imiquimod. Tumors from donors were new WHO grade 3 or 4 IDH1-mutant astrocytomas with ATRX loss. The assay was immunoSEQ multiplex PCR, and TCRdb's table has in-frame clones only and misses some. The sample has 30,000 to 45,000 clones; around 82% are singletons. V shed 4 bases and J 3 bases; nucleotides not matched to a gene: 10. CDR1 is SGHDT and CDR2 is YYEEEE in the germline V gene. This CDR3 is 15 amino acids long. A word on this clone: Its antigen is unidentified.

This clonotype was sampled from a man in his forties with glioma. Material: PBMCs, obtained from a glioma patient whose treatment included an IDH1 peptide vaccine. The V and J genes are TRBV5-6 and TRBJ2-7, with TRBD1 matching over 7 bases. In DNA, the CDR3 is TGTGCCAGCAGCCTACTGGACAGGAACATCTACGAGCAGTACTTC. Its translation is CASSLLDRNIYEQYF.